This passage covers 18 T cell receptor beta chains from one sample sequenced in a study of response to subunit inactivated influenza vaccine. TCRdb processed the RT-PCR reads anew with MiXCR; each CDR3 protein has one entry. The sample holds under 850,000 distinct CDR3 sequences; roughly 18% are singletons and the top ten take roughly a tenth. Material: PBMCs from blood, obtained about 5 days after vaccination. The receptors here all came from a man aged 45-65 years who received an inactivated influenza vaccine.

This clonotype was seen only a few times. The chain recombines TRBV4-3 with TRBJ1-2, with TRBD1 matching over 12 bases. The CDR3 loop spans 16 amino acids. The trim removed 0 bases at V and 7 bases at J, leaving 6 bases unmatched. Looked up from germline, CDR1 is LGHNA and CDR2 is YSLEER. The CDR3 loop is CASSQDGGTGGFGYTF. CDR3 bases: TGCGCCAGCAGCCAAGACGGGGGGACAGGGGGCTTTGGCTACACCTTC.

This clonotype was counted only a few times. This chain links TRBV29-1 with TRBJ2-7; D might be TRBD1 (6 bases). Germline CDR1 SQVTM, CDR2 ANQGSEA. V was clipped by 0 bases and J by 4 bases, with 7 bases between them. The CDR3 contains 12 residues. CDR3 in amino acids: CSVEEGGYEQYF. The CDR3 DNA is TGCAGCGTTGAAGAAGGGGGTTACGAGCAGTACTTC.

The chain is built from TRBV6-2 or TRBV6-3 and TRBJ2-6; D is possibly TRBD1 or TRBD2 (5 bases each). Germline CDR1 MNHEY, CDR2 SVGEGT. Trimming cost V 2 bases and J 0 bases, with 17 bases left between them. The CDR3 extends over 19 amino acids. The CDR3 nucleotides are TGTGCCAGCAGTTACCGGAGTTGGGACCGCGTCTCTGGGGCCAACGTCCTGACTTTC. It yields the protein CASSYRSWDRVSGANVLTF.

This chain links TRBV28 with TRBJ2-7; D remains unclear. Per germline, CDR1 MDHEN and CDR2 SYDVKM. V was clipped by 10 bases and J by 0 bases, with 16 bases between them. The length of the CDR3 is 14 residues. The CDR3 loop reads CATIRLVPSYEQYF. In DNA form, the CDR3 reads TGTGCCACCATTAGGCTCGTTCCCTCCTACGAGCAGTACTTC. The variable domain in full, completed from reference TRBV28 and TRBJ2-7, reads DVKVTQSSRYLVKRTGEKVFLECVQDMDHENMFWYRQDPGLGLRLIYFSYDVKMKEKGDIPEGYSVSREKKERFSLILESASTNQTSMYLCATIRLVPSYEQYFGPGTRLTVT.

This clonotype was seen only a few times. The chain couples TRBV20-1 to TRBJ2-5; the match to TRBD2 covers 11 bases. J lost 4 bases, V lost 7 bases, and 11 bases had no gene match. CDR1 DFQATT and CDR2 SNEGSKA come from the germline V gene (reference sequence). This CDR3 spans 15 amino acids. The CDR3 DNA reads as TGCAGTGTCTCCACTAGCGGGGGTATGGGAGAGACCCAGTACTTC. Encoded protein: CSVSTSGGMGETQYF.

The chain uses TRBV5-1 and TRBJ2-5; tentative D call: TRBD2 (5 bases). CDR1 and CDR2 (germline): SGHRS, YFSETQ. The ends were cut back, 0 bases at V and 7 bases at J, with 22 bases in the middle. CDR3 length equals 17 residues. This CDR3 reads CASSLGSSRSARGTQYF. CDR3 bases: TGCGCCAGCAGCTTGGGGTCTAGCAGGTCGGCACGTGGGACCCAGTACTTC.

There are a few counts of this clonotype. V and J are TRBV12-3 or TRBV12-4 and TRBJ2-3; the D call may be TRBD1 or TRBD2 (6 bases each). The CDR3 is 17 amino acids. V gave up 6 bases and J gave up 3 bases, with 22 bases separating them. CDR3 DNA: TGTGCCAGCAGGGGGCACGGGGGCGGAGGAGGTACAGATACGCAGTATTTT. Translation gives CASRGHGGGGGTDTQYF.

The rearrangement links TRBV30 to TRBJ1-1; D is uncertain. V lost 4 bases to trimming and J lost 0 bases, with 6 bases between them. CDR3 length equals 12 residues. Germline V lookup: CDR1 GTSNPN, CDR2 SVGIG (reference sequence). The CDR3 sequence: CAWNTVNTEAFF. The CDR3 DNA sequence: TGTGCCTGGAACACGGTGAACACTGAAGCTTTCTTT.

This clonotype was observed a few times. This chain joins TRBV5-1 and TRBJ2-7; D is perhaps TRBD2 (7 bases). The germline CDR1 and CDR2 sequences are SGHRS and YFSETQ. Deletions cut 0 bases from V and 3 bases from J, with 16 bases between. The CDR3 runs 16 residues. This chain's CDR3 is CASSLAGGGYHYEQYF. The DNA for the CDR3 is TGCGCCAGCAGCTTGGCCGGCGGGGGCTACCACTACGAGCAGTACTTC. Combining the CDR3 with reference TRBV5-1 and TRBJ2-7 gives the whole variable domain KAGVTQTPRYLIKTRGQQVTLSCSPISGHRSVSWYQQTPGQGLQFLFEYFSETQRNKGNFPGRFSGRQFSNSRSEMNVSTLELGDSALYLCASSLAGGGYHYEQYFGPGTRLTVT.

This chain joins TRBV5-1 and TRBJ1-1; D is perhaps TRBD1 (6 bases). The V end lost 6 bases, the J end lost 5 bases, and 20 bases lay between the germline ends. CDR1 is SGHRS, CDR2 YFSETQ, per germline. The CDR3 runs to 15 residues. CDR3: CASTKGPQGITEAFF. Written as DNA, the CDR3 is TGCGCCAGCACCAAAGGACCCCAGGGGATTACTGAAGCTTTCTTT.

Points on this clonotype: A read error may be the cause here, since a much bigger clone is one base away. This chain links TRBV7-9 with TRBJ2-7; D is unclear. Per the germline V gene, CDR1 is SEHNR and CDR2 is FQNEAQ (reference sequence). The CDR3 totals 13 residues. Trimming cost V 2 bases and J 2 bases, with 7 bases left between them. This CDR3 reads CASSLIRAYEQYF. In DNA, the CDR3 is TGTGCCAGCAGCTTAATCCGGGCCTACGAGCAGTACTTC.

This clonotype occurred once. A much larger clone lies one base from this, so it may be a read error. CDR3 region: CSASRDRGRYGTQYF. CDR3 DNA: TGCAGTGCTAGTCGGGACAGGGGGCGGTATGGGACCCAGTACTTC. The rearrangement links TRBV20-1 to TRBJ2-5, with 12 bases that match TRBD1. V dropped 3 bases and J dropped 7; count of bases not matched to a gene: 9. CDR1 and CDR2 (germline): DFQATT, SNEGSKA (reference sequence). The CDR3 sequence is 15 residues long.

The sample holds a few counts of this clonotype. The chain combines TRBV20-1 with TRBJ2-5; D is unclear. CDR1 and CDR2 from the germline V gene are DFQATT and SNEGSKA (reference sequence). The CDR3 is 12 amino acids. The V and J ends lost 3 bases and 3 bases respectively, with 8 bases between them. The CDR3 loop is CSARLGKETQYF. The CDR3 nucleotides read TGCAGTGCTAGGCTAGGGAAAGAGACCCAGTACTTC.

This clonotype showed up many times. The genes are TRBV7-9 and TRBJ2-1; D is perhaps TRBD1 (7 bases). The germline CDR1 and CDR2 sequences are SEHNR and FQNEAQ (reference sequence). CDR3 length equals 15 residues. V was clipped by 5 bases and J by 1 base, with 12 bases between them. CDR3 amino acids: CASSNQGGSYNEQFF. DNA for the CDR3: TGTGCCAGCAGCAACCAGGGGGGTTCCTACAATGAGCAGTTCTTC.

The CDR3 DNA sequence: TGCAGCGTTGGGATGGGACAGGGCTCCTACGAGCAGTACTTC. This sequence encodes CSVGMGQGSYEQYF. The chain carries TRBV29-1 and TRBJ2-7; TRBD1 matches 9 bases. The CDR3 has 14 residues. Germline V gives CDR1 SQVTM, CDR2 ANQGSEA. Unmatched junction bases numbered 4, after V lost 4 bases and J lost 0 bases.

This sequence joins TRBV4-3 and TRBJ2-1; TRBD2 matches 8 bases. CDR1 is LGHNA, CDR2 YSLEER, per germline. CDR3 length equals 16 residues. V trimming: 3 bases; J trimming: 3 bases; junction bases outside the gene matches: 7. The CDR3 loop reads CASSHKGRGDYNEQFF. The CDR3 DNA sequence: TGCGCCAGCAGCCATAAGGGGCGGGGGGACTACAATGAGCAGTTCTTC.

The chain couples TRBV29-1 to TRBJ2-2; tentatively, D is TRBD2 (5 bases). Germline V gene lookup returns CDR1 SQVTM and CDR2 ANQGSEA. This CDR3 region has 13 residues. Trimming cost V 6 bases and J 4 bases, with 12 bases left between them. The CDR3 spells CSVRDWGTGELFF. The CDR3 bases are TGCAGCGTACGGGATTGGGGCACCGGGGAGCTGTTTTTT.

The chain couples TRBV10-3 to TRBJ2-3; the D gene could be TRBD1 or TRBD2 (6 bases each). Trimming removed 10 bases from V and 3 bases from J, with 14 bases in between. Germline CDR1 is ENHRY and CDR2 is SYGVKD. The CDR3 runs to 13 residues. CDR3 amino acids: CATPAGTTDTQYF. CDR3 nucleotides: TGTGCCACCCCGGCGGGGACAACAGATACGCAGTATTTT.